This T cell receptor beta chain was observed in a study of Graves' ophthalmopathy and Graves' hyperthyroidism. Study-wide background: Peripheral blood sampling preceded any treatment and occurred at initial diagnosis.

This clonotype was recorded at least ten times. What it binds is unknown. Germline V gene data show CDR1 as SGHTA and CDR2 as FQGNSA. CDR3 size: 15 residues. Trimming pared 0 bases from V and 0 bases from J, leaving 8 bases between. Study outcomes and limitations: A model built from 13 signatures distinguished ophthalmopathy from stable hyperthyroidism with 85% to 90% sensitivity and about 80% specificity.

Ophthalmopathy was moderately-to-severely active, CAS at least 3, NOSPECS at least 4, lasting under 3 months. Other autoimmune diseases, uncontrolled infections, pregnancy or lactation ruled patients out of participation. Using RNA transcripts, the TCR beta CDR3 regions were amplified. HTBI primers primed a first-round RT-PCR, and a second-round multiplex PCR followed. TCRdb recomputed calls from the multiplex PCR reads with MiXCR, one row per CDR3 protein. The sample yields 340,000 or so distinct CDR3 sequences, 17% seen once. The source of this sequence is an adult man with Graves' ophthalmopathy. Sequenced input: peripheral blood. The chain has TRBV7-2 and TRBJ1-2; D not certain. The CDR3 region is CASSLARQSNYGYTF. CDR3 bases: TGTGCCAGCAGCTTAGCGAGGCAGTCTAACTATGGCTACACCTTC.